This T cell receptor (beta chain) was sequenced for a study of Ad26.COV2.S vaccination and SARS-CoV-2 variants. Study-level results: Reported findings describe substantial breadth in spike-specific CD8+ and CD4+ T cell responses following vaccination. It was vaccine recipients, not placebo recipients, who had the higher spike-specific TCR breadth.

Notes on this clone: The antigen remains unidentified.

Treatment: around 19 received Ad26.COV2.S at low or high dose, single or two shots; five or six received placebo; per-sample allocation not given. Day 63 following the first vaccine or placebo injection was when the samples were taken. Donor was an adult aged 18-55 years in Boston. Ad26.COV2.S expressed prefusion-stabilized spike from the original Wuhan strain. Measured with immunoSEQ multiplex PCR; TCRdb has only the in-frame clones, and not every one. The repertoire holds 250,000 to 300,000 clones, about 87% seen once, with over 2.5% in the top ten. Trimming took off 1 base at V and 2 bases at J, with 8 bases between the two ends. Germline V lookup: CDR1 SGHAT, CDR2 FQNNGV. This CDR3 comprises 15 residues.

The chain is built from TRBV11-2 and TRBJ2-2; the D gene is possibly TRBD2 (5 bases). Source: peripheral blood, taken in a trial of Ad26.COV2.S vaccine versus placebo. The sequence came from a person between 18 and 59 years old who received the Ad26.COV2.S COVID-19 vaccine or a placebo. CDR3 nucleotide sequence: TGTGCCAGCAGCTTAGGGACTTATAACACCGGGGAGCTGTTTTTT. Translation: CASSLGTYNTGELFF.